One and the same sample provided the 18 T cell receptor beta chains below, sequenced in a study of blood T cell repertoires in COVID-19. Sequencing used immunoSEQ multiplex PCR; TCRdb keeps in-frame clones, though not all of them. Here the sample spans more than 9,500 clones, around nine tenths being singletons. Material: peripheral blood. These receptors all come from an older woman with active COVID-19.

The gene calls are TRBV7-9 and TRBJ2-1; D is undetermined. Trimming shortened V by 1 base and J by 5 bases, and 12 bases separated the two germline ends. The germline V gene has CDR1 SEHNR and CDR2 FQNEAQ (reference sequence). The CDR3 spans 15 residues. This CDR3 reads CASSLGWSQNNEQFF. The CDR3 region has the DNA TGTGCCAGCAGCTTAGGTTGGTCACAGAACAATGAGCAGTTCTTC.

This clone is a singleton in its sample. The chain employs TRBV3-1 (or the pseudogene TRBV3-2) and TRBJ2-7; possibly TRBD1 for D (5 bases). CDR3 length equals 14 residues. V lost 1 base and J 6 bases, leaving 13 bases between the germline ends. Germline CDR1 and CDR2: LGHDT and YNNKEL (reference sequence). CDR3 bases: TGTGCCAGCAGCCAAGCGGTGCAGGGCGGCGAGCAGTACTTC. Translating it yields CASSQAVQGGEQYF.

This chain uses TRBV7-9 with TRBJ2-1, with D hard to call. This CDR3 is built from 14 residues. V lost 0 bases, J lost 8 bases, and 11 bases lay in between. Germline V lookup: CDR1 SEHNR, CDR2 FQNEAQ (reference sequence). Here the CDR3 DNA reads TGTGCCAGCAGCTTAGCAGCGTTATTACATGAGCAGTTCTTC. Residues: CASSLAALLHEQFF.

V usage is TRBV7-2 and J usage is TRBJ2-3, with D possibly matching TRBD2 (7 bases). CDR1 and CDR2 from the germline V gene are SGHTA and FQGNSA. V gave up 5 bases and J gave up 5 bases, with 14 bases separating them. CDR3 length: 14 residues. Written as DNA, the CDR3 is TGTGCCAGCAGCCCGGCGGGGGCGGGAGATACGCAGTATTTT. Translating gives CASSPAGAGDTQYF.

This chain links TRBV19 with TRBJ2-1, with 12 bases fitting TRBD2. Trimming removed 3 bases from V and 6 bases from J; junction bases left unmatched: 9. This CDR3 contains 17 residues. In germline, CDR1 is LNHDA, CDR2 SQIVND (reference sequence). The CDR3 nucleotides are TGTGCCAGTAGTATGGACGGGGCTAGCGGGAGGGCCAATGAGCAGTTCTTC. It specifies CASSMDGASGRANEQFF.

The CDR3 bases are TGTGCCTGGAGTGGAACGGTTAGCAATCAGCCCCAGCATTTT. As protein: CAWSGTVSNQPQHF. The chain combines TRBV30 with TRBJ1-5; D not resolved. This CDR3 contains 14 residues. The V and J ends lost 1 base and 0 bases respectively, with 7 bases between them. Germline lookup yields CDR1 GTSNPN and CDR2 SVGIG (reference sequence). The variable domain in full, with the rest retrieved from reference TRBV30 and TRBJ1-5, is SQTIHQWPATLVQPVGSPLSLECTVEGTSNPNLYWYRQAAGRGLQLLFYSVGIGQISSEVPQNLSASRPQDRQFILSSKKLLLSDSGFYLCAWSGTVSNQPQHFGDGTRLSIL.

The V and J genes are TRBV2 and TRBJ2-7; D not certain. Germline V gene sequence: CDR1 SNHLY, CDR2 FYNNEI. The CDR3 spans 17 residues. V lost 1 base to trimming and J lost 3 bases, with 19 bases between them. CDR3 bases: TGTGCCAGCAGTGAAGGTCGTTTCAGTGGAGAAGGCTACGAGCAGTACTTC. This codes for CASSEGRFSGEGYEQYF. The full variable domain, its missing parts supplied by reference TRBV2 and TRBJ2-7, is EPEVTQTPSHQVTQMGQEVILRCVPISNHLYFYWYRQILGQKVEFLVSFYNNEISEKSEIFDDQFSVERPDGSNFTLKIRSTKLEDSAMYFCASSEGRFSGEGYEQYFGPGTRLTVT.

Here the CDR3 DNA reads TGTGCCAGCAGTATAGGACTAGTGATCAATGAGCAGTTCTTC. Its translation: CASSIGLVINEQFF. This chain connects TRBV6-5 to TRBJ2-1; 7 bases match TRBD2. The CDR3 is 14 residues long. Germline V gene sequence: CDR1 MNHEY, CDR2 SVGAGI. J was trimmed by 6 bases and V by 5 bases; bases with no gene match: 7.

The rearrangement uses TRBV7-8 and TRBJ1-4; weak D call: TRBD1 (5 bases). This CDR3 contains 14 residues. Germline V lookup: CDR1 SGHVS, CDR2 FQNEAQ. Trimming removed 3 bases at V and 4 bases at J, with 9 bases between. The CDR3 bases are TGTGCCAGCAGCTTGACAGCCCTTAATGAAAAACTGTTTTTT. Protein sequence: CASSLTALNEKLFF.

V gene TRBV28 combines with J gene TRBJ1-2; tentative D call: TRBD1 (5 bases). Germline loops: CDR1 MDHEN, CDR2 SYDVKM. The ends were cut back, 6 bases at V and 4 bases at J, with 15 bases in the middle. The CDR3 length is 14 residues. CDR3 in DNA: TGTGCCAGCAGCTCCCCTACAGGTACCTATGGCTACACCTTC. Translated: CASSSPTGTYGYTF.

The genes are TRBV5-5 and TRBJ1-5; TRBD1 matches 9 bases. V trimming: 3 bases; J trimming: 1 base; junction bases outside the gene matches: 8. The V gene's germline CDR1 is SGHKS and CDR2 YYEKEE (reference sequence). The CDR3 loop spans 17 amino acids. CDR3 protein: CASSSEVGTGSNQPQHF. The CDR3, as DNA: TGTGCCAGCAGCTCTGAGGTGGGGACAGGGAGCAATCAGCCCCAGCATTTT.

The rearrangement joins TRBV3-1 (or the pseudogene TRBV3-2) to TRBJ2-4, with a weak D call TRBD2 (5 bases). Germline V gives CDR1 LGHDT, CDR2 YNNKEL (reference sequence). Deletions cut 3 bases from V and 3 bases from J, with 9 bases between. The CDR3 runs 14 residues. CDR3 in amino acids: CASSHRGLKNIQYF. The CDR3 region has the DNA TGTGCCAGCAGCCATCGTGGACTCAAAAACATTCAGTACTTC.

CDR3 amino acids: CASSPNVLHTNYGYTF. The CDR3 coding sequence is TGTGCCAGCAGCCCGAATGTTTTGCACACTAACTATGGCTACACCTTC. The chain is built from TRBV3-1 (or the pseudogene TRBV3-2) and TRBJ1-2; no clear D. CDR3 length equals 16 residues. V was shortened by 4 bases and J by 0 bases, with 15 bases between the two germline ends. The germline gives CDR1 LGHDT, CDR2 YNNKEL (reference sequence).

This chain joins TRBV10-3 and TRBJ1-5; 7 bases agree with TRBD1. Losses at the gene ends were 5 bases for V and 0 bases for J; bases not matched to a gene: 4. The V gene's germline CDR1 is ENHRY and CDR2 SYGVKD. The CDR3 loop spans 15 amino acids. Written as DNA, the CDR3 is TGTGCCATCAGTACAGGGGAATATAGCAATCAGCCCCAGCATTTT. This encodes CAISTGEYSNQPQHF.

V usage is TRBV9 and J usage is TRBJ1-1; D is possibly TRBD1 (6 bases). The CDR3 runs to 16 residues. Germline CDR1 is SGDLS and CDR2 is YYNGEE. V was trimmed by 3 bases and J by 0 bases, leaving 15 bases between them. The CDR3 bases are TGTGCCAGCAGCGGTAGGGGGACGGAATTGAACACTGAAGCTTTCTTT. Residues: CASSGRGTELNTEAFF.

V usage is TRBV6-5 and J usage is TRBJ1-1, with 7 bases identical to TRBD1. The CDR3 is 15 residues long. CDR1 MNHEY and CDR2 SVGAGI come from the germline V gene. V dropped 5 bases and J dropped 5; count of bases not matched to a gene: 11. In DNA form, the CDR3 reads TGTGCCAGCAGTCCCCTCGACAGGGTAAAGACTGAAGCTTTCTTT. This translates into CASSPLDRVKTEAFF.

This CDR3 reads CASSVGTGLRYQPQHF. The CDR3 coding sequence is TGTGCCAGCAGCGTCGGGACAGGCCTGAGATATCAGCCCCAGCATTTT. The rearrangement uses TRBV5-6 and TRBJ1-5; TRBD1 matches at 8 bases. CDR1 is SGHDT, CDR2 YYEEEE, per germline. CDR3 length equals 16 residues. V was pared by 4 bases and J by 5 bases, with 11 bases of the junction left unmatched.

CDR3 protein: CASSQPGGREYGYTF. The DNA of the CDR3 is TGTGCCAGCAGCCAGCCGGGGGGGCGCGAATATGGCTACACCTTC. This sequence joins TRBV7-8 and TRBJ1-2, with D possibly TRBD1 on 6 matching bases. The CDR3 sequence is 15 residues long. Germline assignment: CDR1 SGHVS and CDR2 FQNEAQ. Trimming removed 5 bases from V and 5 bases from J, with 18 bases in between. The whole variable domain, remainder taken from reference TRBV7-8 and TRBJ1-2, is GAGVSQSPRYKVAKRGQDVALRCDPISGHVSLFWYQQALGQGPEFLTYFQNEAQLDKSGLPSDRFFAERPEGSVSTLKIQRTQQEDSAVYLCASSQPGGREYGYTFGSGTRLTVV.